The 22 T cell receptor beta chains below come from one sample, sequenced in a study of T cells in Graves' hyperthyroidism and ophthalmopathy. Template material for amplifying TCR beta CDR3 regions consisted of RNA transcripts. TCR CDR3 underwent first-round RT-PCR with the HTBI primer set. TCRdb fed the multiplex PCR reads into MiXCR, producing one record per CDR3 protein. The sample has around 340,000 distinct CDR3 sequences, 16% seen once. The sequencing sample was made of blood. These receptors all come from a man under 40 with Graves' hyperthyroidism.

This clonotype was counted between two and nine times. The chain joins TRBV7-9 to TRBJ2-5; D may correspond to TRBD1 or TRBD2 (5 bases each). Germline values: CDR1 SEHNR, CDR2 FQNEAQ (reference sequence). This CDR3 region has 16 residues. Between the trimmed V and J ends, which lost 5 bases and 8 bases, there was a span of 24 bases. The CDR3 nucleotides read TGTGCCAGCAGCCCAAGGGGCCTGCTAGCTTCGATCACCCAGTACTTC. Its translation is CASSPRGLLASITQYF.

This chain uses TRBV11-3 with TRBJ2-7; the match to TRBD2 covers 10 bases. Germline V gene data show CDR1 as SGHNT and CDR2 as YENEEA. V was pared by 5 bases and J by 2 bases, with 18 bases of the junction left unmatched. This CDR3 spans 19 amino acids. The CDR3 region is CASSPRSSTGTSVTYEQYF. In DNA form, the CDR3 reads TGTGCCAGCAGCCCCCGTAGCTCCACCGGGACTAGCGTAACCTACGAGCAGTACTTC.

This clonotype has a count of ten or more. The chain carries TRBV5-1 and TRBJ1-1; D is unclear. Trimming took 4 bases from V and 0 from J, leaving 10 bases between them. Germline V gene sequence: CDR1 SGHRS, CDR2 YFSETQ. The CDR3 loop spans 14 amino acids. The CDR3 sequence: CASSRQLMNTEAFF. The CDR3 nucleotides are TGCGCCAGCAGCCGACAACTGATGAACACTGAAGCTTTCTTT. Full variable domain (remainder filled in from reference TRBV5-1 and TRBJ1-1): KAGVTQTPRYLIKTRGQQVTLSCSPISGHRSVSWYQQTPGQGLQFLFEYFSETQRNKGNFPGRFSGRQFSNSRSEMNVSTLELGDSALYLCASSRQLMNTEAFFGQGTRLTVV.

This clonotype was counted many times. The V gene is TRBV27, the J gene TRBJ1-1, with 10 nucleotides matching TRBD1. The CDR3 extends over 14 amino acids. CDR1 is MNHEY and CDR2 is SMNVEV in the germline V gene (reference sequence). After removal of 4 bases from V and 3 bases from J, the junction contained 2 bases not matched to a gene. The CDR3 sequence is CASSWDRGHTEAFF. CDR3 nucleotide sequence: TGTGCCAGCAGTTGGGACAGGGGTCACACTGAAGCTTTCTTT.

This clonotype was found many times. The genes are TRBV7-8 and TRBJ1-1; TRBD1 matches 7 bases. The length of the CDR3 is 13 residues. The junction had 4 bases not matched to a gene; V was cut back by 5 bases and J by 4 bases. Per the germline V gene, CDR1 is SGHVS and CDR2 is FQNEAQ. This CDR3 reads CASSPRTGTEAFF. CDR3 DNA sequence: TGTGCCAGCAGCCCCCGGACAGGCACTGAAGCTTTCTTT.

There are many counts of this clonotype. CDR3 loop: CAWATTGMNTEAFF. Here the CDR3 DNA reads TGTGCCTGGGCTACGACGGGAATGAACACTGAAGCTTTCTTT. The chain couples TRBV30 to TRBJ1-1, with D uncertain. This CDR3 is built from 14 residues. Deletions cut 5 bases from V and 0 bases from J, with 13 bases between. Germline loops: CDR1 GTSNPN, CDR2 SVGIG (reference sequence).

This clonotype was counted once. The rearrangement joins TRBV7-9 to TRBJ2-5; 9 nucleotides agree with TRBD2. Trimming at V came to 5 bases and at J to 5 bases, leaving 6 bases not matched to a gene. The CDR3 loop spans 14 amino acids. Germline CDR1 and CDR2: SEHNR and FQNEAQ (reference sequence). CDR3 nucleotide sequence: TGTGCCAGCAGCGATACGCGGGGGGGGGAGACCCAGTACTTC. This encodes CASSDTRGGETQYF.

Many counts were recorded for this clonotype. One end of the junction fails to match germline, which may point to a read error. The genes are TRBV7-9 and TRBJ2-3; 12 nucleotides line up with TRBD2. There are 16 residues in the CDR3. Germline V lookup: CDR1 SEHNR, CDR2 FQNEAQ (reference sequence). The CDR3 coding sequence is TGCGCCAGCAGCCTTAGACTAGCGGGAGGCACAGATACGCAGTATTTT. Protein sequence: CASSLRLAGGTDTQYF.

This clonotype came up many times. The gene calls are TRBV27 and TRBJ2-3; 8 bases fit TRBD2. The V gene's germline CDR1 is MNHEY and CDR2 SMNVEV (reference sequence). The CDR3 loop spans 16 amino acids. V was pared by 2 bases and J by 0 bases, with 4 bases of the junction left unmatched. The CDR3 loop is CASSLGAGASTDTQYF. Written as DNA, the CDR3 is TGTGCCAGCAGTTTAGGAGCGGGAGCTAGCACAGATACGCAGTATTTT.

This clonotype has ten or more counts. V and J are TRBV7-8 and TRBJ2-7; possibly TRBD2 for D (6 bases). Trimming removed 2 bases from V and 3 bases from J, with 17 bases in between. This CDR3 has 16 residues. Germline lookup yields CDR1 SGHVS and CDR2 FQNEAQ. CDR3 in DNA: TGTGCCAGCAGCTTAAGGGACTCACCACTCGGCTACGAGCAGTACTTC. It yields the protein CASSLRDSPLGYEQYF.

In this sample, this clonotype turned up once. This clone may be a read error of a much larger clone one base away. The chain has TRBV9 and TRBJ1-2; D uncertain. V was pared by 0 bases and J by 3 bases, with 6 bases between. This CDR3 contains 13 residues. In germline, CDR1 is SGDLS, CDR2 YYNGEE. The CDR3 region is CASSVGRDYGYTF. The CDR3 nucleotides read TGTGCCAGCAGCGTAGGCAGAGACTATGGCTACACCTTC. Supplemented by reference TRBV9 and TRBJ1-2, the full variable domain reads DSGVTQTPKHLITATGQRVTLRCSPRSGDLSVYWYQQSLDQGLQFLIQYYNGEERAKGNILERFSAQQFPDLHSELNLSSLELGDSALYFCASSVGRDYGYTFGSGTRLTVV.

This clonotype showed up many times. As DNA, the CDR3 is TGTGCCAGCAGCTTGGGGCCCTCCCCTAACTATGGCTACACCTTC. This codes for CASSLGPSPNYGYTF. V is TRBV5-8 and J is TRBJ1-2; D ambiguous. V gave up 0 bases and J gave up 0 bases, with 9 bases separating them. CDR1 and CDR2 from the germline V gene are SGHTS and YDEGEE. The CDR3 loop spans 15 amino acids. The variable domain in full, with the rest retrieved from reference TRBV5-8 and TRBJ1-2, is EAGVTQSPTHLIKTRGQQATLRCSPISGHTSVYWYQQALGLGLQFLLWYDEGEERNRGNFPPRFSGRQFPNYSSELNVNALELEDSALYLCASSLGPSPNYGYTFGSGTRLTVV.

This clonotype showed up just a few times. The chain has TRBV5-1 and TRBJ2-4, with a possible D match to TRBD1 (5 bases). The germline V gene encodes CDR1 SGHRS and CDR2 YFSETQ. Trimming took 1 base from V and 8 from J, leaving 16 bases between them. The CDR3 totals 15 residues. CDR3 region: CASSLWGGAQDIQYF. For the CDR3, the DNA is TGCGCCAGCAGCTTGTGGGGCGGAGCCCAGGACATTCAGTACTTC.

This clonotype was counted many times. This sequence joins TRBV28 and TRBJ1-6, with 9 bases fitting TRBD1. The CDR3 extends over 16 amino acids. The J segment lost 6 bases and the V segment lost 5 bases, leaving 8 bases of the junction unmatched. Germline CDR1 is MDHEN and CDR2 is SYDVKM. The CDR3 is CASSLDRGASNSPLHF. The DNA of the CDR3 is TGTGCCAGCAGTCTAGACAGGGGGGCTTCTAATTCACCCCTCCACTTT.

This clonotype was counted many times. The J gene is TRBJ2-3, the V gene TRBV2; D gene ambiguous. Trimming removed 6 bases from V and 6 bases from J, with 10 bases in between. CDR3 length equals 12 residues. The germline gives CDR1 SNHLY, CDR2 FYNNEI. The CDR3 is CASSEVEDTQYF. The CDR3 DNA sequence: TGTGCCAGCAGCGAGGTGGAGGATACGCAGTATTTT.

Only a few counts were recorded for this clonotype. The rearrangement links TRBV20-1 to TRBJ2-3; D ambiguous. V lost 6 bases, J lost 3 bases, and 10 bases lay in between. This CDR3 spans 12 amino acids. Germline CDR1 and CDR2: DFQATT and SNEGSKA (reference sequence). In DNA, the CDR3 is TGCAGTGCAGTCGCATCGACAGATACGCAGTATTTT. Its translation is CSAVASTDTQYF.

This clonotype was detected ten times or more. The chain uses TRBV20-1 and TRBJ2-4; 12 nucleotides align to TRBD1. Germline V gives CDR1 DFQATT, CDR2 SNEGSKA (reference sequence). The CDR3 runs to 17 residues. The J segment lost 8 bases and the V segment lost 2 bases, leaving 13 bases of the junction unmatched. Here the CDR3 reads CSARSPGQGASGYIQYF. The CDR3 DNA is TGCAGTGCTAGATCCCCGGGACAGGGGGCGAGTGGATACATTCAGTACTTC.

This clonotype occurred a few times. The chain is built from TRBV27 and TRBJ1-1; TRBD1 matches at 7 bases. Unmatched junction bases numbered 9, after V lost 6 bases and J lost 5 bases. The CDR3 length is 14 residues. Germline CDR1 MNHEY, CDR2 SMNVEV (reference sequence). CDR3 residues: CASRSLQGRTEAFF. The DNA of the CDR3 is TGTGCCAGCAGATCCTTACAGGGGCGGACTGAAGCTTTCTTT.

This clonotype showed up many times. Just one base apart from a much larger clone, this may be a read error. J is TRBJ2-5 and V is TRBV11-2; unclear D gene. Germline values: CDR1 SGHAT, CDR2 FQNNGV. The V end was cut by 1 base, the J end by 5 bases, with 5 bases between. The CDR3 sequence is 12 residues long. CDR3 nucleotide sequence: TGTGCCAGCAGCTTAGTGTCGGAGACCCAGTACTTC. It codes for CASSLVSETQYF. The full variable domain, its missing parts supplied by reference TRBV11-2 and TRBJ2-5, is EAGVAQSPRYKIIEKRQSVAFWCNPISGHATLYWYQQILGQGPKLLIQFQNNGVVDDSQLPKDRFSAERLKGVDSTLKIQPAKLEDSAVYLCASSLVSETQYFGPGTRLLVL.

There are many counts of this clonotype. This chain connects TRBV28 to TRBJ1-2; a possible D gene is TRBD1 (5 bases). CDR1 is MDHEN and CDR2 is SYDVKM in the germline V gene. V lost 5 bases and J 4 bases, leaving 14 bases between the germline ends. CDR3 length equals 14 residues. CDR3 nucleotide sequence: TGTGCCAGCAGTATAGGAGGGGAGGGCTATGGCTACACCTTC. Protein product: CASSIGGEGYGYTF.

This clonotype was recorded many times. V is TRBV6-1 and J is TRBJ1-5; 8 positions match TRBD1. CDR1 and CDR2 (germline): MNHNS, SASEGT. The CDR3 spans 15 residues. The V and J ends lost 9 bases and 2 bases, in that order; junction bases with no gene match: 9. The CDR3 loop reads CASGIVQGGNQPQHF. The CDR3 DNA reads TGTGCCAGTGGAATTGTACAGGGGGGCAATCAGCCCCAGCATTTT.

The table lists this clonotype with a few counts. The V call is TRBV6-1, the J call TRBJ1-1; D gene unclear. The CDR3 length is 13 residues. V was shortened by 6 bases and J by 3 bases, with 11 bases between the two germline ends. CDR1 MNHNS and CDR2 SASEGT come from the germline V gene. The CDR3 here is CASRPREYTEAFF. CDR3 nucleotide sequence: TGTGCCAGCAGGCCCCGGGAATACACTGAAGCTTTCTTT.